These 18 T cell receptor beta chains came from one sample sequenced in a study of T cell responses to AZD1222 COVID-19 vaccine. Assay used: immunoSEQ multiplex PCR; TCRdb lists only in-frame clones, some missing. This sample has 40,000 to 65,000 clones; around 85% occur once, and the top ten carry approximately 30%. Sequenced here: peripheral blood, sampled on day 0 of AZD1222 vaccination. The receptors come from an adult in good health.

This chain joins TRBV11-3 and TRBJ2-1, with 7 positions matching TRBD2. CDR1 is SGHNT and CDR2 is YENEEA in the germline V gene. CDR3 size: 13 residues. J was trimmed by 6 bases and V by 5 bases; bases with no gene match: 4. As DNA, the CDR3 is TGTGCCAGCAGCCGGGGGAGGGTCAATGAGCAGTTCTTC. This codes for CASSRGRVNEQFF. Supplemented by reference TRBV11-3 and TRBJ2-1, the full variable domain reads EAGVVQSPRYKIIEKKQPVAFWCNPISGHNTLYWYLQNLGQGPELLIRYENEEAVDDSQLPKDRFSAERLKGVDSTLKIQPAELGDSAVYLCASSRGRVNEQFFGPGTRLTVL.

J is TRBJ2-1 and V is TRBV14; possibly TRBD1 or TRBD2 for D (5 bases each). The CDR3 contains 16 residues. Trimming left V 4 bases short and J 7 bases short, with 20 bases between. Germline lookup yields CDR1 SGHDN and CDR2 FVKESK. DNA of the CDR3: TGTGCCAGCAGCCGTCGTGGGGACGATCCGAGGAATGAGCAGTTCTTC. Translating gives CASSRRGDDPRNEQFF.

This clone has more than one count but fewer than ten. This CDR3 reads CASATGGDRWGYTF. In DNA, the CDR3 is TGTGCCAGCGCCACAGGGGGCGACAGGTGGGGCTACACCTTC. The chain carries TRBV2 and TRBJ1-2; 9 nucleotides line up with TRBD1. J lost 8 bases, V lost 8 bases, and 12 bases had no gene match. Germline CDR1 SNHLY, CDR2 FYNNEI. This CDR3 has 14 residues.

V usage is TRBV6-5 and J usage is TRBJ2-7; D may be TRBD1 (7 bases). Per germline, CDR1 MNHEY and CDR2 SVGAGI. The CDR3 spans 13 residues. Trimming stripped 0 bases from V and 9 bases from J, with 12 bases between. The DNA of the CDR3 is TGTGCCAGCAGTTACTCGAGGCAGGGGGGGCAGTACTTC. It is translated as CASSYSRQGGQYF.

The chain combines TRBV10-2 with TRBJ1-2; no definite D call. Germline CDR1 is WSHSY and CDR2 is SAAADI. V lost 3 bases and J 7 bases, leaving 12 bases between the germline ends. CDR3 length equals 13 residues. The CDR3 nucleotides read TGCGCCAGCAGTGAAGCATTCGCTGGTGGCTACACCTTC. This encodes CASSEAFAGGYTF.

The rearrangement links TRBV7-8 to TRBJ2-3, with TRBD1 matching 10 bases. Germline-derived CDR1 and CDR2 are SGHVS and FQNEAQ. The V segment lost 4 bases and the J segment 1 base; nucleotides outside the gene matches: 5. The CDR3 covers 16 residues. CDR3 amino acids: CASSWRTGGGTDTQYF. The CDR3 DNA sequence: TGTGCCAGCAGCTGGAGGACAGGGGGTGGCACAGATACGCAGTATTTT.

This clone was recorded once. This chain connects TRBV5-5 to TRBJ1-5, with 7 bases matching TRBD1. The CDR3 runs to 17 residues. Germline trimming cut 4 bases from V and 2 bases from J; bases unmatched to any gene: 12. Per germline, CDR1 SGHKS and CDR2 YYEKEE (reference sequence). The CDR3 DNA is TGTGCCAGCAGCGAATATAAGGGGGCTGAGGGCAATCAGCCCCAGCATTTT. This translates into CASSEYKGAEGNQPQHF.

The V and J genes are TRBV6-2 or TRBV6-3 and TRBJ2-3, with D tentatively TRBD2 (5 bases). The V end lost 4 bases, the J end lost 2 bases, and 13 bases lay between the germline ends. CDR3 length equals 15 residues. Germline V gene lookup returns CDR1 MNHEY and CDR2 SVGEGT. The chain's CDR3 is CASSFQRSYTDTQYF. CDR3 sequence (DNA): TGTGCCAGCAGTTTCCAGCGGAGTTACACAGATACGCAGTATTTT.

This rearrangement joins TRBV19 to TRBJ2-5, with 7 bases fitting TRBD1. The V gene's germline CDR1 is LNHDA and CDR2 SQIVND (reference sequence). The CDR3 loop spans 14 amino acids. Trimming at V came to 4 bases and at J to 5 bases, leaving 7 bases not matched to a gene. The CDR3 spells CASSRGTAGETQYF. CDR3 bases: TGTGCCAGTAGTAGGGGGACAGCTGGGGAGACCCAGTACTTC. Drawing the rest from reference TRBV19 and TRBJ2-5, the complete variable domain is DGGITQSPKYLFRKEGQNVTLSCEQNLNHDAMYWYRQDPGQGLRLIYYSQIVNDFQKGDIAEGYSVSREKKESFPLTVTSAQKNPTAFYLCASSRGTAGETQYFGPGTRLLVL.

The chain recombines TRBV7-6 with TRBJ1-6; D ambiguous. V lost 5 bases, J lost 6 bases, and 14 bases lay in between. In germline, CDR1 is SGHVS, CDR2 FNYEAQ. The CDR3 totals 15 residues. The chain's CDR3 is CASSTGPAGNSPLHF. The CDR3 nucleotides are TGTGCCAGCAGCACCGGACCGGCCGGTAATTCACCCCTCCACTTT.

The chain has TRBV11-2 and TRBJ2-7, with 10 bases that match TRBD2. Germline trimming cut 5 bases from V and 6 bases from J; bases unmatched to any gene: 7. CDR3 length equals 14 residues. CDR1 and CDR2 from the germline V gene are SGHAT and FQNNGV. This chain's CDR3 is CASSESGGASEQYF. CDR3 in DNA: TGTGCCAGCAGCGAAAGCGGGGGGGCATCCGAGCAGTACTTC.

The count of this clone is one. This sequence joins TRBV24-1 and TRBJ1-2; maybe TRBD1 (5 bases). The CDR3 spans 15 residues. The ends were cut back, 7 bases at V and 2 bases at J, with 16 bases in the middle. The germline V gene encodes CDR1 KGHDR and CDR2 SFDVKD. The CDR3 reads CATSPGPGQNYGYTF. CDR3 nucleotides: TGTGCCACCAGCCCGGGCCCGGGGCAAAACTATGGCTACACCTTC.

This clone has more than one count but fewer than ten. V usage is TRBV6-5 and J usage is TRBJ2-1; 14 bases fit TRBD2. Germline V lookup: CDR1 MNHEY, CDR2 SVGAGI. The CDR3 sequence is 16 residues long. V trimming: 4 bases; J trimming: 10 bases; junction bases outside the gene matches: 9. The CDR3, as DNA: TGTGCCAGCAGTTTAGGGACTAGCGGGGGCCAAAGAGAGCAGTTCTTC. Protein: CASSLGTSGGQREQFF.

The CDR3 DNA is TGTGCCAGCAGCTTAGATAATCAGCCCCAGCATTTT. Protein sequence: CASSLDNQPQHF. The V and J genes are TRBV11-3 and TRBJ1-5, with D unclear. Between the trimmed V and J ends, which lost 0 bases and 4 bases, there was a span of 1 base. This CDR3 has 12 residues. Germline assignment: CDR1 SGHNT and CDR2 YENEEA.

The chain carries TRBV7-2 and TRBJ2-7; D ambiguous. This CDR3 has 14 amino acids. The germline CDR1 and CDR2 sequences are SGHTA and FQGNSA. The V gene lost 1 base and the J gene lost 0 bases, with 7 bases spanning the gap. The CDR3 sequence: CASSLGRSSYEQYF. CDR3 nucleotide sequence: TGTGCCAGCAGCTTAGGCAGGAGCTCCTACGAGCAGTACTTC.

The CDR3 DNA is TGTGCCAGCTCACCCGGGACAGACAAAGAGACCCAGTACTTC. Its protein is CASSPGTDKETQYF. This rearrangement joins TRBV18 to TRBJ2-5; 7 bases match TRBD1. This CDR3 has 14 residues. V dropped 3 bases and J dropped 3; count of bases not matched to a gene: 4. Looked up from germline, CDR1 is KGHSH and CDR2 is LQKENI.

This clone was observed a few times. Here the CDR3 DNA reads TGTGCCAGCAGCCCCACCCGGGGGCGCAATCAGCCCCAGCATTTT. Translated: CASSPTRGRNQPQHF. The gene calls are TRBV5-6 and TRBJ1-5; maybe TRBD1 (6 bases). This CDR3 comprises 15 residues. V gave up 4 bases and J gave up 2 bases, with 13 bases separating them. Germline CDR1 and CDR2: SGHDT and YYEEEE.

V usage is TRBV11-2 and J usage is TRBJ2-7; D is uncertain. The CDR3 has 14 amino acids. Germline assignment: CDR1 SGHAT and CDR2 FQNNGV. Trimming pared 2 bases from V and 2 bases from J, leaving 10 bases between. The CDR3, as DNA: TGTGCCAGCAGCTTAATGACTCCACCCTACGAGCAGTACTTC. This sequence encodes CASSLMTPPYEQYF.